The clone carrying this T cell receptor beta chain was seen more than once but under ten times. Its cognate antigen is unknown. This entry is derived from a study of T cells in Graves' hyperthyroidism and ophthalmopathy. General observations from the study: Ophthalmopathy was told apart from stable hyperthyroidism by a 13 V-J model.

Amplification yielded TCR beta CDR3 regions, with RNA transcripts as the source. Carried out on the TCR CDR3, a first-round RT-PCR used the HTBI primer set. One entry per CDR3 protein, called by TCRdb with MiXCR from the multiplex PCR reads. The table lists hundreds of thousands of distinct CDR3 sequences, roughly 15% of them singletons, with around 3.5% in the top ten. This CDR3 has 14 residues. Germline assignment: CDR1 SGHRS and CDR2 YFSETQ. The J segment lost 4 bases and the V segment lost 2 bases, leaving 2 bases of the junction unmatched. Ophthalmopathy patients had Clinical Activity Score at least 3, NOSPECS grade at least 4, duration under 3 months. Using 10 ml of fresh peripheral blood, PBMCs were prepared.

The sequencing sample was made of blood. This chain joins TRBV5-1 and TRBJ2-1; 8 positions match TRBD2. This receptor was identified in a woman in her 40s with Graves' ophthalmopathy. CDR3 region: CASSFREGYNEQFF. The CDR3 nucleotides read TGCGCCAGCAGCTTCCGGGAGGGGTACAATGAGCAGTTCTTC.